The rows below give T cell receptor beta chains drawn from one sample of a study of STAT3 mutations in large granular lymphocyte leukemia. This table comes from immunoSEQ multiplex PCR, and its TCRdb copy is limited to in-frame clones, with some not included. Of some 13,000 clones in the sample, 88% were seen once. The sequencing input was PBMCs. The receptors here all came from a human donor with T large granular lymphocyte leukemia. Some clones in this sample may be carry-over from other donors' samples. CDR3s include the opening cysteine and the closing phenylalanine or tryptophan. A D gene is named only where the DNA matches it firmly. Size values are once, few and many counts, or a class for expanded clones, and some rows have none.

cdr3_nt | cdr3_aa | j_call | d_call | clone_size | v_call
TGTGCCAGCAGCTTAGATGGGAATTCACCCCTCCACTTT | CASSLDGNSPLHF | TRBJ1-6 | - | - | TRBV7-6
TGTGCCAGCAGTTGGGCCCAGACAGGGAACACTGAAGCTTTCTTT | CASSWAQTGNTEAFF | TRBJ1-1 | - | - | TRBV6-6
TGTGCCAGCAGCTTCGCTAGCGGGGGGGCCCGGACCGGGGAGCTGTTTTTT | CASSFASGGARTGELFF | TRBJ2-2 | TRBD2 | - | TRBV7-2
TGCGCCAGCAGCCAACGGGGGACGTCTTTTGGAAACACCATATATTTT | CASSQRGTSFGNTIYF | TRBJ1-3 | - | - | TRBV4-3
TGCGCCAGCAGTGTGGTACCCGGCTACAATGAGCAGTTCTTC | CASSVVPGYNEQFF | TRBJ2-1 | - | once | TRBV10-2
TGCGCCAGCAGCCGGGACACAACTAATGAAAAACTGTTTTTT | CASSRDTTNEKLFF | TRBJ1-4 | - | - | TRBV5-1
TGTGCCAGCAGCTTGAGGGGGACGGACTATGGCTACACCTTC | CASSLRGTDYGYTF | TRBJ1-2 | - | - | TRBV5-4
TGTGCCGCCTTCGGAGGGGGGTATGGCTACACCTTC | CAAFGGGYGYTF | TRBJ1-2 | - | - | TRBV6-5
TGTGCCGCCCGGGGTTGGGTTAGGCAGTTCTTC | CAARGWVRQFF | TRBJ2-1 | - | - | TRBV6-1
TGTGCCAGCAGCAGGACATATGATAGCAATCAGCCCCAGCATTTT | CASSRTYDSNQPQHF | TRBJ1-5 | - | - | TRBV5-6
TGCAGCGTTGGAGATGGCAATCAGCCCCAGCATTTT | CSVGDGNQPQHF | TRBJ1-5 | - | - | TRBV29-1
TGTGCCAGCAGTAGAACCTCGAGGGGCTACACCTTC | CASSRTSRGYTF | TRBJ1-2 | - | - | TRBV28
TGTGCCAGCAGCTTAGCCCCGAACACTGAAGCTTTCTTT | CASSLAPNTEAFF | TRBJ1-1 | - | once | TRBV7-8
TGTGCCAGCAGCTTGGACAGGGTTGTGAACACTGAAGCTTTCTTT | CASSLDRVVNTEAFF | TRBJ1-1 | - | - | TRBV5-4
TGTGCCAGCTCACCAGTCGTAGGCGGAAACTATGGCTACACCTTC | CASSPVVGGNYGYTF | TRBJ1-2 | - | - | TRBV18
TGCGCCAGCAGCTTGTCTAGCGGGACGCAGGTTACGCAGTATTTT | CASSLSSGTQVTQYF | TRBJ2-3 | TRBD2 | once | TRBV5-1
TGTGCCAGCTCCCCCGGGGGCCCGAACACTGAAGCTTTCTTT | CASSPGGPNTEAFF | TRBJ1-1 | - | - | TRBV18
TGTGCCAGCAGCCCGACGGGCAGGGCGGGCACCGGGGAGCTGTTTTTT | CASSPTGRAGTGELFF | TRBJ2-2 | - | - | TRBV5-6
TGTGCTAGCAGCTTAGGTGCCGGAACTAATGAAAAACTGTTTTTT | CASSLGAGTNEKLFF | TRBJ1-4 | - | once | TRBV7-7
TGTGCCAGCAGCTTGCGCAGGGCAAACGCGCTGAAAGGCTACACCTTC | CASSLRRANALKGYTF | TRBJ1-2 | - | - | TRBV5-8
TGTGCCAGCAGCCCTCCCTCAGGCGGGGAGACCCAGTACTTC | CASSPPSGGETQYF | TRBJ2-5 | - | once | TRBV11-2
TGTGCCAGCAGCGCGAGGGGCAAGGGAGATACGCAGTATTTT | CASSARGKGDTQYF | TRBJ2-3 | - | - | TRBV11-3
TGTGCCAGCAGTGACTTTGGTGTCGGGGCTGAAGCTTTCTTT | CASSDFGVGAEAFF | TRBJ1-1 | - | once | TRBV6-1
TGCAGTGCCACAATTGGGGGCTACACCTTC | CSATIGGYTF | TRBJ1-2 | - | - | TRBV20-1
TGCGCCAGCAGCCAAGAGGGGGTAGGCTACAATGAGCAGTTCTTC | CASSQEGVGYNEQFF | TRBJ2-1 | - | - | TRBV4-1
TGTGCCAGCAAGGGCCGGGCCGACACTGAAGCTTTCTTT | CASKGRADTEAFF | TRBJ1-1 | - | - | TRBV7-3
TGTGCCAGCAGTCCCTACTCCGGGGGCCGGACAGCAACTAATGAAAAACTGTTTTTT | CASSPYSGGRTATNEKLFF | TRBJ1-4 | - | - | TRBV28
TGTGCCAGCAATCCGGGACAGGGAAGGTTTCCTTCTAAGCAGTACTTC | CASNPGQGRFPSKQYF | TRBJ2-7 | TRBD1 | - | TRBV28
TGTGCCAGCAGCGTAGCTGACAACTACGAGCAGTACTTC | CASSVADNYEQYF | TRBJ2-7 | - | - | TRBV9
TGTGCCAGCAGGTCAAGCGGGGGGGGCGGGGAGCTGTTTTTT | CASRSSGGGGELFF | TRBJ2-2 | TRBD2 | - | TRBV27
TGCGCCAGCAGCTTGGCCTACAGGGGAGGGGGGGAAGATACGCAGTATTTT | CASSLAYRGGGEDTQYF | TRBJ2-3 | - | - | TRBV5-1
TGTGCCACTCAGGGAGGGTGGACTGGAAACACCATATATTTT | CATQGGWTGNTIYF | TRBJ1-3 | - | - | TRBV6-1
TGTGCCAGCAGCTCAATCGGGGGGTCTGAAGCTTTCTTT | CASSSIGGSEAFF | TRBJ1-1 | - | - | TRBV7-2
TGCGCCAGCAGCTTGGGTTACGGACAGGGCGCCTATGGCTACACCTTC | CASSLGYGQGAYGYTF | TRBJ1-2 | TRBD1 | - | TRBV5-1
TGTGCCAGCAGCGTAGAATTAGGAGGCTACACCTTC | CASSVELGGYTF | TRBJ1-2 | - | - | TRBV9
TGTGCCAGCAGCGCGGGGGAAGGAGGCACTGAAGCTTTCTTT | CASSAGEGGTEAFF | TRBJ1-1 | - | - | TRBV21-1
TGTGCCAGCAGTTTATCGGCTAGCGGGATACGGCAGTACTTC | CASSLSASGIRQYF | TRBJ2-7 | TRBD2 | once | TRBV27
TGTGCCAGCAGCTTAGGAAGGGGGCAGAATTCACCCCTCCACTTT | CASSLGRGQNSPLHF | TRBJ1-6 | TRBD1 | - | TRBV11-2
TGTGCCGGACAGGGAGGGCGAAATCAGCCCCAGCATTTT | CAGQGGRNQPQHF | TRBJ1-5 | TRBD1 | - | TRBV6-1
TGTGCCAGCAGCCAAGATGGAGGGGATACGCAGTATTTT | CASSQDGGDTQYF | TRBJ2-3 | - | - | TRBV14
TGTGCCACCAGCGGGGGAATGACAGACTACACTGAAGCTTTCTTT | CATSGGMTDYTEAFF | TRBJ1-1 | - | - | TRBV15
TGTGCCAGCAAAGCGGGAAACACCATATATTTT | CASKAGNTIYF | TRBJ1-3 | - | - | TRBV25-1
TGTGCCAGCAGCTCCAGACTAGCGGGGGACACAGATACGCAGTATTTT | CASSSRLAGDTDTQYF | TRBJ2-3 | TRBD2 | - | TRBV11-2
TGTGCCAGCAGCTTGTCCGGGGTCATCTCCTACGAGCAGTACTTC | CASSLSGVISYEQYF | TRBJ2-7 | - | few | TRBV5-6
TGTGCCAGCAGCTTAATCGGGCGGGGGCAAGACAATGAGCAGTTCTTC | CASSLIGRGQDNEQFF | TRBJ2-1 | - | - | TRBV7-9
TGTGCCAGCAGTGTGCCCGGACAGGGGTGGACTGAAGCTTTCTTT | CASSVPGQGWTEAFF | TRBJ1-1 | TRBD1 | once | TRBV28
TGTGCCAGTAGTATTTGGACAGGCGATCAGCCCCAGCATTTT | CASSIWTGDQPQHF | TRBJ1-5 | TRBD1 | - | TRBV19
TGCGCCAGCAGCTCGGGACAGATGCGGGAGGGCCGGACCCAGTACTTC | CASSSGQMREGRTQYF | TRBJ2-5 | TRBD2 | - | TRBV5-1
TGTGCCAGCAGCTGGGGGGCGGATGAGCAGTTCTTC | CASSWGADEQFF | TRBJ2-1 | - | - | TRBV7-9